The entry below gives a single TCR beta chain sequence along with its context. Its antigen is currently unknown. These data are taken from a study of siplizumab effects on memory and regulatory T cells. Study findings and constraints: The suppressive capacity of proliferating Tregs from siplizumab cultures remained unconfirmed. Siplizumab brought about a significant reduction in alloreactive sequences traceable to unstimulated CD4+ memory cells.

Mixed lymphocyte reaction cells underwent about six days of coculture at 37°C. Trimming removed 2 bases from V and 7 bases from J, with 11 bases in between. Looked up from germline, CDR1 is MDHEN and CDR2 is SYDVKM. The CDR3 sequence is 14 residues long. Only in-frame clones appear in the TCRdb table, and some are missing; sequencing was by immunoSEQ multiplex PCR. The table records approximately 9,500 clones, 40% to 55% of them present only once. Sample: CFSE-low (dividing) CD4+ T cells sorted from an allogeneic mixed lymphocyte reaction. This sequence was found in a human donor in good health; the cells came from an allogeneic mixed lymphocyte reaction. This chain connects TRBV28 to TRBJ2-2, with D hard to call. In DNA, the CDR3 is TGTGCCAGCAGTTTAGGTTATAGAGGCGGGGAGCTGTTTTTT. Its protein product is CASSLGYRGGELFF.